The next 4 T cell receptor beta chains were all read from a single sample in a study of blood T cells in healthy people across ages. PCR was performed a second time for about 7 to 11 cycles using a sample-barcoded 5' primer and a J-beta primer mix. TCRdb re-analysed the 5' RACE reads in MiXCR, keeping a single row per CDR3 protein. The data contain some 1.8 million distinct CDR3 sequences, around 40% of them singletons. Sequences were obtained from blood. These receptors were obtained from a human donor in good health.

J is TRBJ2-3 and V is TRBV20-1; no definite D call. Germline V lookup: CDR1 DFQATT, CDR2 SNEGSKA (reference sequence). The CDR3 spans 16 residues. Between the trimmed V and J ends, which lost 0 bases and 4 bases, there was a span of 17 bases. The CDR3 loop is CSARDPHSGTPDTQYF. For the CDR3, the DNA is TGCAGTGCTAGAGATCCCCATTCAGGTACCCCAGATACGCAGTATTTT.

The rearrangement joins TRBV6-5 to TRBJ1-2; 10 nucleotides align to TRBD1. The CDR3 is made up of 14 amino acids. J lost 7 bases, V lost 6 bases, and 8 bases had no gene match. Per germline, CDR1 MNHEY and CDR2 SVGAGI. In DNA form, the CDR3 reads TGTGCCAGCAGAGGGGACAGGGGTCGATGTGGCTACACCTTC. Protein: CASRGDRGRCGYTF.

The CDR3 bases are TGTGCCAGCAGTGATACGGTCTCCTACAATGAGCAGTTCTTC. Translating gives CASSDTVSYNEQFF. This chain connects TRBV2 to TRBJ2-1, with unresolved D. The V gene lost 3 bases and the J gene lost 0 bases, with 6 bases spanning the gap. There are 14 residues in the CDR3. Germline CDR1 SNHLY, CDR2 FYNNEI.

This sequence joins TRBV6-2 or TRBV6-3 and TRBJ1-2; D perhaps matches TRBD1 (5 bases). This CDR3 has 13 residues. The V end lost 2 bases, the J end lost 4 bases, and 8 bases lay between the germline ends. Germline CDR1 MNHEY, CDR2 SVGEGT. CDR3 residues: CASSYGAVYGYTF. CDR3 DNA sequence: TGTGCCAGCAGTTACGGGGCCGTCTATGGCTACACCTTC.